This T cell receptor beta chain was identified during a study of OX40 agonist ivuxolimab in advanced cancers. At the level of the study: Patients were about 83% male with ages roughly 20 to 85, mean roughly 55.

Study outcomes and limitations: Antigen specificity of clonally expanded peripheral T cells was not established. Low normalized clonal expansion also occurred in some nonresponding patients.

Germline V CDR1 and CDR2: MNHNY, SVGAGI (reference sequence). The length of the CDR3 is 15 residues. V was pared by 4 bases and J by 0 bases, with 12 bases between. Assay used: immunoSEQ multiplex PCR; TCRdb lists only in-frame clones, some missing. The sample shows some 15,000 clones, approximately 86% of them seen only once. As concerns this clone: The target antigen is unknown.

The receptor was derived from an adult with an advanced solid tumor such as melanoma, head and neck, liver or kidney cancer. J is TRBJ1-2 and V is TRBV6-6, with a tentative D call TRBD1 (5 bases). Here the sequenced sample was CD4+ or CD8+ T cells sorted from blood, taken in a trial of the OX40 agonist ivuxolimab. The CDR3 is CASSSPGGANYGYTF. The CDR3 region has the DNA TGTGCCAGCAGTTCCCCCGGGGGAGCTAACTATGGCTACACCTTC.